The 19 T cell receptor beta chains below all came from one sample that was sequenced in a study of blood T cell repertoires in COVID-19 (dated by TCRdb to about 2020). Library construction relied on the immunoSEQ multiplex PCR assay. TCRdb obtained this table from immuneACCESS and retained in-frame rearrangements with V and J assigned. These tables miss some clones; where compared with another copy, unresolved V genes account for less than half of the shortfall, and the remainder is unexplained. Present in this sample are some 200,000 clones, approximately 90% of which were seen just once. The biggest ten clones account for approximately 2.4% of the sample. The sequencing input was PBMCs or T cells enriched from blood (not recorded which). These receptors were obtained from a woman aged 25 to 39 who had recovered from COVID-19.

The CDR3 region is CASSFLLARADTDTQYF. The CDR3, as DNA: TGTGCCAGCAGTTTCCTCCTAGCCCGGGCAGACACAGATACGCAGTATTTT. V and J are TRBV27 and TRBJ2-3, with D possibly TRBD2 on 5 matching bases. Per germline, CDR1 MNHEY and CDR2 SMNVEV (reference sequence). The CDR3 loop spans 17 amino acids. The V and J ends lost 3 bases and 2 bases respectively, with 18 bases between them.

This clone showed up just once. The V call is TRBV29-1, the J call TRBJ2-7; 8 positions agree with TRBD1. CDR1 SQVTM and CDR2 ANQGSEA come from the germline V gene. This CDR3 is 15 amino acids long. V lost 6 bases to trimming and J lost 3 bases; unmatched junction nucleotides: 13. CDR3 sequence reads: CSVIRGTGLRYEQYF. The DNA for the CDR3 is TGCAGCGTGATAAGAGGGACAGGCCTACGCTACGAGCAGTACTTC.

The CDR3 DNA is TGTGCCAGCAGCCAAGGGGACACCTTTCCTCAGCCCCAGCATTTT. This gives the protein CASSQGDTFPQPQHF. The V and J genes are TRBV4-2 and TRBJ1-5, with D maybe TRBD1 (6 bases). With 1 base removed from V and 6 bases from J, the gap between germline ends came to 13 bases. Germline V lookup: CDR1 LGHNA, CDR2 YNFKEQ. The CDR3 spans 15 residues.

The gene calls are TRBV18 and TRBJ2-7, with D unclear. This CDR3 is 14 amino acids long. V lost 2 bases and J 1 base, leaving 9 bases between the germline ends. Germline CDR1 is KGHSH and CDR2 is LQKENI. CDR3 in DNA: TGTGCCAGCTCACCAAACTACCTTTCCTACGAGCAGTACTTC. Translated: CASSPNYLSYEQYF.

The rearrangement links TRBV24-1 to TRBJ1-1, with D hard to call. V gave up 6 bases and J gave up 4 bases, with 5 bases separating them. CDR1 is KGHDR, CDR2 SFDVKD, per germline. The CDR3 length is 11 residues. CDR3: CATSLGTEAFF. As DNA, the CDR3 is TGTGCCACCAGTCTAGGCACTGAAGCTTTCTTT.

The chain carries TRBV24-1 and TRBJ1-5, with TRBD1 identical over 8 bases. The CDR3 extends over 16 amino acids. The germline V gene has CDR1 KGHDR and CDR2 SFDVKD. V lost 4 bases and J lost 6; bases outside the gene matches: 10. CDR3 region: CATSDARTGGSQPQHF. The CDR3 bases are TGTGCCACCAGTGACGCCCGTACAGGGGGGAGTCAGCCCCAGCATTTT.

The chain has TRBV29-1 and TRBJ2-7, with 10 positions matching TRBD2. The junction had 6 bases not matched to a gene; V was cut back by 4 bases and J by 3 bases. The CDR3 runs 14 residues. Germline CDR1 reads SQVTM; CDR2 reads ANQGSEA. The CDR3 region is CSVGVAGGVYEQYF. CDR3 nucleotide sequence: TGCAGCGTTGGGGTAGCGGGAGGAGTCTACGAGCAGTACTTC.

This chain links TRBV12-3 or TRBV12-4 with TRBJ1-5; 8 bases align to TRBD1. The CDR3 has 13 amino acids. V gave up 5 bases and J gave up 10 bases; unmatched junction bases: 7. The CDR3: CASSAGTGGPQHF. The CDR3, as DNA: TGTGCCAGCAGTGCCGGGACAGGCGGCCCCCAGCATTTT.

The chain carries TRBV7-6 and TRBJ1-1; a possible D gene is TRBD1 (6 bases). Germline V gene lookup returns CDR1 SGHVS and CDR2 FNYEAQ. The CDR3 loop spans 13 amino acids. The ends were cut back, 1 base at V and 7 bases at J, with 10 bases in the middle. The CDR3 is CASSLGGHLEAFF. The CDR3 DNA follows: TGTGCCAGCAGCTTAGGGGGACACCTTGAAGCTTTCTTT.

The chain combines TRBV7-3 with TRBJ1-3; D is unresolved. This CDR3 has 14 amino acids. Trimming stripped 3 bases from V and 2 bases from J, with 8 bases between. The germline CDR1 and CDR2 sequences are SGHTA and FQGTGA. The CDR3 coding sequence is TGTGCCAGCAGCTTCCACCTACCTGGAAACACCATATATTTT. Its translation is CASSFHLPGNTIYF.

This chain links TRBV29-1 with TRBJ2-1, with D possibly matching TRBD2 (5 bases). CDR1 and CDR2 from the germline V gene are SQVTM and ANQGSEA. The V and J ends lost 6 bases and 8 bases respectively, with 17 bases between them. There are 13 residues in the CDR3. CDR3 protein: CSVQAETGYEQFF. In DNA form, the CDR3 reads TGCAGCGTCCAAGCGGAGACGGGTTATGAGCAGTTCTTC.

V is TRBV5-4 and J is TRBJ2-1; 7 bases fit TRBD2. The CDR3 is 16 residues long. Losses at the gene ends were 0 bases for V and 0 bases for J; bases not matched to a gene: 3. Per the germline V gene, CDR1 is SGHNT and CDR2 is YYREEE (reference sequence). The CDR3, as DNA: TGTGCCAGCAGCTTGGATGGCGGGAGCTCCTACAATGAGCAGTTCTTC. This gives the protein CASSLDGGSSYNEQFF. Combining the CDR3 with reference TRBV5-4 and TRBJ2-1 gives the whole variable domain ETGVTQSPTHLIKTRGQQVTLRCSSQSGHNTVSWYQQALGQGPQFIFQYYREEENGRGNFPPRFSGLQFPNYSSELNVNALELDDSALYLCASSLDGGSSYNEQFFGPGTRLTVL.

The chain has TRBV7-2 and TRBJ2-2; weak D call: TRBD2 (6 bases). There are 15 residues in the CDR3. V shed 2 bases and J shed 4 bases, with 11 bases lying between them. Germline V gene data show CDR1 as SGHTA and CDR2 as FQGNSA. The DNA of the CDR3 is TGTGCCAGCAGCTTAATGATCGGGGGCACCGGGGAGCTGTTTTTT. Its translation is CASSLMIGGTGELFF.

This clone has only one observation. The chain couples TRBV12-3 or TRBV12-4 to TRBJ1-3; D is unresolved. The CDR3 is 10 amino acids. V lost 9 bases to trimming and J lost 2 bases, with 2 bases between them. This CDR3 is CASTGNTIYF. The CDR3 DNA follows: TGTGCCAGTACTGGAAACACCATATATTTT.

This chain uses TRBV5-4 with TRBJ1-6; D not certain. The germline CDR1 and CDR2 sequences are SGHNT and YYREEE (reference sequence). The CDR3 consists of 15 residues. V was pared by 0 bases and J by 6 bases, with 10 bases between. The CDR3 nucleotides are TGTGCCAGCAGCTTGGCTTCGAGCTTTAATTCACCCCTCCACTTT. Its translation is CASSLASSFNSPLHF.

The J gene is TRBJ1-2, the V gene TRBV10-2; 7 bases are shared with TRBD1. The CDR3 spans 14 residues. Germline trimming cut 2 bases from V and 2 bases from J; bases unmatched to any gene: 2. Germline CDR1 WSHSY, CDR2 SAAADI. CDR3 region: CASSETQGNYGYTF. The CDR3 DNA follows: TGCGCCAGCAGTGAGACACAGGGGAACTATGGCTACACCTTC.

This sequence joins TRBV19 and TRBJ2-1; 10 positions match TRBD2. The germline CDR1 and CDR2 sequences are LNHDA and SQIVND (reference sequence). This CDR3 is built from 16 residues. The V segment lost 5 bases and the J segment 2 bases; nucleotides outside the gene matches: 6. The CDR3 reads CASSQTSGGAYNEQFF. Here the CDR3 DNA reads TGTGCCAGTAGTCAAACCAGCGGGGGGGCCTACAATGAGCAGTTCTTC.

This clone was observed a few times. The V gene is TRBV19, the J gene TRBJ1-1, with a weak D call TRBD1 (6 bases). Germline loops: CDR1 LNHDA, CDR2 SQIVND (reference sequence). This CDR3 spans 12 amino acids. The V end lost 3 bases, the J end lost 8 bases, and 10 bases lay between the germline ends. CDR3 sequence reads: CASSMVGAEAFF. The DNA for the CDR3 is TGTGCCAGTAGTATGGTGGGGGCGGAAGCTTTCTTT.

Only a few counts were recorded for this clone. The rearrangement links TRBV10-3 to TRBJ2-7, with 9 positions matching TRBD2. The CDR3 totals 13 residues. From germline, CDR1 is ENHRY and CDR2 SYGVKD. Unmatched junction bases numbered 5, after V lost 5 bases and J lost 6 bases. CDR3 nucleotide sequence: TGTGCCATCAGTAGTGGACTAGCGAGCGAGCAGTACTTC. Residues: CAISSGLASEQYF.